The present entry profiles one TCR beta chain with its context. Its matching antigen is unknown. These data come from a study of post-analysis software for immune sequencing data. Prepared TCR beta cDNA libraries contained unique molecular identifiers. From about 1 to 10 million T cells, 450,000 to 550,000 cDNA molecules were obtained. A single record per CDR3 protein comes from TCRdb applying MiXCR to the PCR reads. The sample consists of 600,000 to 700,000 distinct CDR3 sequences, 55% to 60% of them appearing once. Trimming left V 0 bases short and J 0 bases short, with 27 bases between. The CDR3 runs to 23 residues. CDR1 is LGHNA, CDR2 YNFKEQ, per germline. Study observations and caveats: Versus controls, multiple sclerosis patients showed significantly lower diversity (normalized Chao1). The study found TRBV5-6, TRBV5-1 and TRBV20-1 among 5 or 6 TRBV segments more frequent in patients than controls.

The TCR comes from a girl aged 2 to 10 with multiple sclerosis. The material sequenced was blood. The chain employs TRBV4-2 and TRBJ2-6; possibly TRBD1 for D (6 bases). The CDR3 sequence: CASSQDRTAISSLLGSGANVLTF. The CDR3 DNA sequence: TGTGCCAGCAGCCAAGACCGGACAGCGATTAGTAGCCTACTGGGCTCTGGGGCCAACGTCCTGACTTTC.